This TCR beta chain emerged from a study of blood T cell repertoires in COVID-19. CDR1 is MNHEY and CDR2 is SVGAGI in the germline V gene. With V trimmed by 6 bases and J by 5 bases, 7 bases remained unmatched. The CDR3 contains 14 residues. In the original processing: How many nucleated cells were present was estimated from reference gene primer amplification. Clones were read by immunoSEQ multiplex PCR, and TCRdb kept only the in-frame ones, dropping some. For V, J and clone size, that table is used; D and trimming come from the DNA. The repertoire includes under 500,000 clones, roughly 90% of them detected once, and around 4.4% sits in the top ten.

The sample consisted of peripheral blood. V usage is TRBV6-5 and J usage is TRBJ1-1; the match to TRBD1 covers 9 bases. The TCR was taken from a woman aged 25 to 39 with acute or convalescent COVID-19. CDR3 protein: CASSTGTGRTEAFF. The CDR3 nucleotides are TGTGCCAGCAGCACCGGGACAGGGAGGACTGAAGCTTTCTTT.